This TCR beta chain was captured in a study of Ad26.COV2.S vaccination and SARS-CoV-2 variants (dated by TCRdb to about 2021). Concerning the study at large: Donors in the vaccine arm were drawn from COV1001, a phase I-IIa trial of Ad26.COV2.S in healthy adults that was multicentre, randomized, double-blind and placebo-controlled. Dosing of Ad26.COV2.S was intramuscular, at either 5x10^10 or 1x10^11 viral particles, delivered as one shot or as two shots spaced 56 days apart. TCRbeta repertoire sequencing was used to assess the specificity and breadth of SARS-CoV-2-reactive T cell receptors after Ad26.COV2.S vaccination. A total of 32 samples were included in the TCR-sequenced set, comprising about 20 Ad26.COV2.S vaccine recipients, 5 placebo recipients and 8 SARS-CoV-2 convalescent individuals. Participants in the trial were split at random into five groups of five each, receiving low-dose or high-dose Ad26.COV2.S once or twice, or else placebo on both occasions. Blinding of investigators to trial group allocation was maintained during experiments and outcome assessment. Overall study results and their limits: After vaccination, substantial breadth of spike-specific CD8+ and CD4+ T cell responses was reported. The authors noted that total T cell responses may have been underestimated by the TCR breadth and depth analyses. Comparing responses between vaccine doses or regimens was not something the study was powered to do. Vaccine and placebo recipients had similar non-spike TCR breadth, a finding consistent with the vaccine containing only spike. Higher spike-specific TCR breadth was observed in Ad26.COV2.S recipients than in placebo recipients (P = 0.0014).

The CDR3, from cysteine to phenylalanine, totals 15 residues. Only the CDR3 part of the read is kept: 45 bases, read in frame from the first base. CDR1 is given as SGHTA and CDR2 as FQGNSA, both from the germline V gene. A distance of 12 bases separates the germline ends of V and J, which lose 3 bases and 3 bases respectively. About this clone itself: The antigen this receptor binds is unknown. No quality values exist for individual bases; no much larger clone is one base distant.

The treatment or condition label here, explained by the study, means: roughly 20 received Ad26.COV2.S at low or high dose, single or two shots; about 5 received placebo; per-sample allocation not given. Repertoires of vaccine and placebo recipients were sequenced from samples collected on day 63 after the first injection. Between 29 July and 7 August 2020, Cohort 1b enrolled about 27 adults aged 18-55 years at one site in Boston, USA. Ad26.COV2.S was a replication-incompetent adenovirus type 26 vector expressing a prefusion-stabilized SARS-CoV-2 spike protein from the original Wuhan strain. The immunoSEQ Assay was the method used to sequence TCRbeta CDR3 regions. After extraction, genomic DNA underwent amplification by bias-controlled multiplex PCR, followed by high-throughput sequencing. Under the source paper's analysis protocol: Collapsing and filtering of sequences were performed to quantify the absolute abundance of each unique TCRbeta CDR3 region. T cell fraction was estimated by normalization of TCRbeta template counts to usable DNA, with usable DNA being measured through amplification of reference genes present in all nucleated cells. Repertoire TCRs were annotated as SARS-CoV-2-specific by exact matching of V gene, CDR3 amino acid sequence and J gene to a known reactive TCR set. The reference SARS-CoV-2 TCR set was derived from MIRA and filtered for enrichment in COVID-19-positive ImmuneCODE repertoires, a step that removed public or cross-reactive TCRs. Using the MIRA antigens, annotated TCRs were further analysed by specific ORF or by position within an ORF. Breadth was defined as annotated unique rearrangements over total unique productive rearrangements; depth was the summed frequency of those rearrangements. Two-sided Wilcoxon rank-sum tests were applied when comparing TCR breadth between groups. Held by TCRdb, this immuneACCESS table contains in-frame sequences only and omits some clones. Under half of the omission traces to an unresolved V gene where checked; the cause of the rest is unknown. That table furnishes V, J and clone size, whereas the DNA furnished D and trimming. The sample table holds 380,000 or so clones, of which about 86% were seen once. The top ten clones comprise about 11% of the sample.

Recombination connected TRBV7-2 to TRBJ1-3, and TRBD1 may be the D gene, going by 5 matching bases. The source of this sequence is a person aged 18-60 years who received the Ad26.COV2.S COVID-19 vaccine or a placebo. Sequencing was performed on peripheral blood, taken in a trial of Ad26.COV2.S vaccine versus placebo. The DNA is TGTGCCAGCAGCTTCCAGGGTGTCAGTGGAAACACCATATATTTT. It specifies CASSFQGVSGNTIYF.